Sequencing of this TCR beta chain was carried out in a study of Ad26.COV2.S vaccination and SARS-CoV-2 variants. Across the study: The donor was enrolled in the Ad26.COV2.S arm of the COV1001 trial.

Treatment reported: about 20 received Ad26.COV2.S at low or high dose, single or two shots; 5 received placebo; per-sample allocation not given. Material that was analyzed had been drawn on day 63 after the first vaccine or placebo injection. Between the trimmed V and J ends, which lost 0 bases and 0 bases, there was a span of 14 bases. Germline-derived CDR1 and CDR2 are MNHNS and SASEGT. This CDR3 region has 17 residues. Regarding this clone: Its antigen is currently unknown.

The study's findings and limits: The TCR-based breadth and depth measures might underestimate overall T cell responses. Vaccine recipients showed a spike-specific TCR breadth that was higher than in placebo recipients.

Measured with immunoSEQ multiplex PCR; TCRdb has only the in-frame clones, and not every one. Among about 400,000 clones, 70% to 90% were seen once, and the ten largest hold under 3.5%. The rearrangement links TRBV6-1 to TRBJ1-2, with D uncertain. The sample consisted of peripheral blood, taken in a trial of Ad26.COV2.S vaccine versus placebo. The source is a person between 18 and 59 years old who received the Ad26.COV2.S COVID-19 vaccine or a placebo. The CDR3 bases are TGTGCCAGCAGTGAAGCGCTTCGGGCAGACCCTAACTATGGCTACACCTTC. Protein product: CASSEALRADPNYGYTF.